A single sample is the source of the 8 T cell receptor beta chains below, sequenced in a study of T cell responses to AZD1222 COVID-19 vaccine. The method was immunoSEQ multiplex PCR; TCRdb's version includes in-frame clones alone and lacks a portion of them. The sample has 100,000 or so clones; about four fifths are singletons. The starting material was peripheral blood, obtained on day 0 of AZD1222 vaccination. These receptor sequences come from an adult in good health.

The chain recombines TRBV28 with TRBJ1-5; TRBD1 aligns across 7 bases. V dropped 5 bases and J dropped 5; count of bases not matched to a gene: 9. This CDR3 is built from 15 residues. Germline V gene lookup returns CDR1 MDHEN and CDR2 SYDVKM. CDR3 region: CASSTAYRGDQPQHF. CDR3 in DNA: TGTGCCAGCAGTACGGCATACAGGGGAGATCAGCCCCAGCATTTT.

The V gene is TRBV18, the J gene TRBJ1-3, with 7 bases that match TRBD1. The CDR3 spans 15 residues. With V trimmed by 5 bases and J by 0 bases, 4 bases remained unmatched. Germline assignment: CDR1 KGHSH and CDR2 LQKENI. The CDR3 reads CASSAGTDSGNTIYF. Written as DNA, the CDR3 is TGTGCCAGCTCAGCCGGGACAGACTCTGGAAACACCATATATTTT.

J is TRBJ1-5 and V is TRBV6-1; 8 bases fit TRBD1. Germline loops: CDR1 MNHNS, CDR2 SASEGT. The CDR3 totals 16 residues. The junction had 4 bases not matched to a gene; V was cut back by 1 base and J by 2 bases. The CDR3 bases are TGTGCCAGCAGTGAAGACGGACAGGGCCGCAATCAGCCCCAGCATTTT. Its protein product is CASSEDGQGRNQPQHF.

The rearrangement joins TRBV7-9 to TRBJ1-2, with no clear D. The germline V gene has CDR1 SEHNR and CDR2 FQNEAQ (reference sequence). Trimming removed 6 bases from V and 2 bases from J, with 7 bases in between. The CDR3 totals 12 residues. The CDR3 loop is CASSEGNYGYTF. CDR3 coding DNA: TGTGCCAGCAGTGAGGGCAACTATGGCTACACCTTC.

The CDR3 nucleotides are TGTGCTAGTGGTTTGGCAGGGAATTATGGCTACACCTTC. It translates to CASGLAGNYGYTF. This chain connects TRBV12-5 to TRBJ1-2; a weak D match, TRBD1 (5 bases). V dropped 1 base and J dropped 5 bases, with 8 bases sitting between them. There are 13 residues in the CDR3. In germline, CDR1 is LGHNT, CDR2 FRNRAP.

This clone was observed a few times. The chain uses TRBV27 and TRBJ1-5; no clear D gene. The germline V and J ends were trimmed by 1 base and 0 bases, with 16 bases remaining between them. Germline CDR1 reads MNHEY; CDR2 reads SMNVEV (reference sequence). CDR3 length: 18 amino acids. For the CDR3, the DNA is TGTGCCAGCAGTTTATTCTATACGAGGCAGCGTAGCAATCAGCCCCAGCATTTT. Residues: CASSLFYTRQRSNQPQHF.

The chain is built from TRBV19 and TRBJ2-7; D gene ambiguous. Trimming cost V 3 bases and J 0 bases, with 12 bases left between them. CDR1 and CDR2 from the germline V gene are LNHDA and SQIVND (reference sequence). There are 15 residues in the CDR3. This CDR3 reads CASSMEPSSSYEQYF. The CDR3 DNA is TGTGCCAGTAGTATGGAACCGTCGAGCTCCTACGAGCAGTACTTC.

This clone was seen once. The CDR3 protein is CASSRGQGSSHEQYF. CDR3 DNA: TGTGCCAGCAGCCGTGGACAGGGGTCGAGTCACGAGCAGTACTTC. The rearrangement links TRBV7-9 to TRBJ2-7; 9 nucleotides match TRBD1. There are 15 residues in the CDR3. The ends lost 5 bases at V and 5 bases at J; junction bases unmatched: 10. CDR1 is SEHNR, CDR2 FQNEAQ, per germline (reference sequence).